The entry that follows covers one T cell receptor beta chain sequence. This entry is derived from a study of identical twins. MiXCR, run by TCRdb on the 5' RACE reads, gives a single entry per CDR3 protein. The sample yields 700,000 or so distinct CDR3 sequences, 8.6% seen once. The CDR3 has 17 residues. J lost 3 bases, V lost 2 bases, and 6 bases had no gene match. The germline gives CDR1 SGHRS, CDR2 YFSETQ. A further study also used this sample, focusing on yellow fever vaccine responses in identical twins.

V usage is TRBV5-1 and J usage is TRBJ2-3; TRBD2 matches 13 bases. The receptor was isolated from a woman aged 18-29 years in good health. The sequencing sample was made of PBMCs. The CDR3 loop is CASSLPTSGGLTDTQYF. For the CDR3, the DNA is TGCGCCAGCAGCTTACCGACTAGCGGGGGGCTAACAGATACGCAGTATTTT.